One and the same sample provided the 22 T cell receptor beta chains below, sequenced in a study of cytomegalovirus exposure and HLA in healthy donors. PCR was performed using 60 Vbeta and 13 Jbeta primers. Sequencing used immunoSEQ multiplex PCR; TCRdb keeps in-frame clones, though not all of them. The sample lists fewer than 200,000 clones, more than 60% occurring once. The sequencing sample was made of PBMCs. These receptors were collected from a human donor in good health.

V is TRBV27 and J is TRBJ2-7; D is possibly TRBD2 (5 bases). This CDR3 region has 17 residues. The germline V gene has CDR1 MNHEY and CDR2 SMNVEV (reference sequence). Trimming shortened V by 0 bases and J by 4 bases, and 19 bases separated the two germline ends. The CDR3 here is CASSLSFYRPSGYEQYF. CDR3 nucleotide sequence: TGTGCCAGCAGTTTATCATTTTATCGCCCGTCGGGGTACGAGCAGTACTTC.

V is TRBV4-1 and J is TRBJ1-1; D is possibly TRBD1 (6 bases). V lost 2 bases and J lost 5, with 15 bases in between. The CDR3 runs 15 residues. Germline loops: CDR1 MGHRA, CDR2 YSYEKL. CDR3 loop: CASSQIGGRRTEAFF. As DNA, the CDR3 is TGCGCCAGCAGCCAAATCGGGGGGCGCAGGACTGAAGCTTTCTTT.

V and J are TRBV7-8 and TRBJ2-2; tentatively, D is TRBD1 (5 bases). The CDR3 has 13 amino acids. With 5 bases removed from V and 6 bases from J, the gap between germline ends came to 10 bases. CDR1 is SGHVS and CDR2 is FQNEAQ in the germline V gene. CDR3 in amino acids: CASSPDSPGELFF. In nucleotides, the CDR3 is TGTGCCAGCAGCCCCGACAGTCCCGGGGAGCTGTTTTTT.

This clone was seen only a few times. The chain joins TRBV30 to TRBJ1-6; 7 bases line up with TRBD1. Germline trimming cut 6 bases from V and 8 bases from J; bases unmatched to any gene: 7. In germline, CDR1 is GTSNPN, CDR2 SVGIG (reference sequence). The CDR3 is made up of 13 amino acids. CDR3 in DNA: TGTGCCTGTAGGACAGGCGGGGATTCACCCCTCCACTTT. Its translation: CACRTGGDSPLHF.

The V call is TRBV21-1, the J call TRBJ2-5; the D call of TRBD1 is as the table states it, not checked on the DNA. TRBV21-1 counts as a pseudogene. The CDR3 length is 13 residues. CDR3 in DNA: TGTGCCAGCAGCAAAGGGGCAGGGGGAGCCCAGTACTTC. This codes for CASSKGAGGAQYF.

The DNA for the CDR3 is TGTGCCAGTAGTATAGTCGGGGACACTGAAGCTTTCTTT. This codes for CASSIVGDTEAFF. The chain links TRBV19 to TRBJ1-1; D is unresolved. The CDR3 spans 13 residues. Germline loops: CDR1 LNHDA, CDR2 SQIVND (reference sequence). Between the trimmed V and J ends, which lost 1 base and 3 bases, there was a span of 6 bases.

This clone came up a few times. The chain carries TRBV7-6 and TRBJ1-2; unclear D gene. V lost 3 bases to trimming and J lost 1 base, with 12 bases between them. From germline, CDR1 is SGHVS and CDR2 FNYEAQ. This CDR3 comprises 15 residues. DNA for the CDR3: TGTGCCAGCAGCTTCGGCGGTGGCTTTAACTATGGCTACACCTTC. Encoded protein: CASSFGGGFNYGYTF.

This clone was picked up one time. The chain is built from TRBV6-1 and TRBJ1-6; 7 nucleotides agree with TRBD1. Trimming cost V 10 bases and J 11 bases; bases outside gene matches: 11. This CDR3 region has 13 residues. Germline-derived CDR1 and CDR2 are MNHNS and SASEGT. The CDR3 loop reads CATTIRGDPPLHF. The CDR3 bases are TGTGCCACTACTATCAGGGGGGACCCACCCCTCCACTTT.

The chain combines TRBV7-9 with TRBJ2-5; TRBD1 might be the D (6 bases). Germline CDR1 SEHNR, CDR2 FQNEAQ (reference sequence). The length of the CDR3 is 13 residues. Trimming took 5 bases from V and 3 from J, leaving 10 bases between them. CDR3 residues: CASSPRTEETQYF. CDR3 coding DNA: TGTGCCAGCAGCCCACGGACAGAAGAGACCCAGTACTTC.

The V and J genes are TRBV5-4 and TRBJ2-1; D gene unclear. Germline CDR1 and CDR2: SGHNT and YYREEE (reference sequence). V gave up 2 bases and J gave up 8 bases, with 14 bases separating them. The CDR3 is made up of 14 amino acids. In nucleotides, the CDR3 is TGTGCCAGCAGCTTAGATATAGCTCCCGATGAGCAGTTCTTC. This sequence encodes CASSLDIAPDEQFF.

This sequence joins TRBV9 and TRBJ2-7; D perhaps matches TRBD1 (6 bases). Germline CDR1 reads SGDLS; CDR2 reads YYNGEE. V was pared by 4 bases and J by 8 bases, with 16 bases between. This CDR3 region has 13 residues. Written as DNA, the CDR3 is TGTGCCAGCAGCCCCAGTCCACAGGGAAAGCAGTACTTC. Its protein product is CASSPSPQGKQYF.

The chain joins TRBV7-3 to TRBJ2-2; a possible D gene is TRBD2 (7 bases). Germline CDR1 and CDR2: SGHTA and FQGTGA. Trimming left V 1 base short and J 6 bases short, with 9 bases between. The CDR3 sequence is 14 residues long. The CDR3 spells CASSLIGGAGELFF. The DNA of the CDR3 is TGTGCCAGCAGCTTAATAGGGGGGGCCGGGGAGCTGTTTTTT.

The V gene is TRBV6-5, the J gene TRBJ2-4; tentative D call: TRBD2 (6 bases). The CDR3 runs 15 residues. Trimming left V 5 bases short and J 8 bases short, with 19 bases between. Looked up from germline, CDR1 is MNHEY and CDR2 is SVGAGI. The CDR3 spells CASSRGTAPWDIQYF. Written as DNA, the CDR3 is TGTGCCAGCAGTCGCGGGACTGCGCCATGGGACATTCAGTACTTC.

The table lists this clone with a few counts. This chain links TRBV9 with TRBJ1-2; 7 bases agree with TRBD1. Germline CDR1 is SGDLS and CDR2 is YYNGEE. With 3 bases clipped from V and 6 bases from J, the junction kept 8 bases outside the gene matches. The CDR3 loop spans 14 amino acids. CDR3 in amino acids: CASSAKTGADGYTF. CDR3 in DNA: TGTGCCAGCAGCGCGAAAACAGGGGCGGATGGCTACACCTTC.

This clone came up a few times. The chain combines TRBV9 with TRBJ1-1, with D perhaps TRBD1 (6 bases). Trimming cost V 4 bases and J 0 bases, with 16 bases left between them. Germline V gene sequence: CDR1 SGDLS, CDR2 YYNGEE. The CDR3 loop spans 16 amino acids. The DNA of the CDR3 is TGTGCCAGCAGCATGACAGGAGTAACCATGAACACTGAAGCTTTCTTT. Its translation is CASSMTGVTMNTEAFF.

The genes are TRBV4-1 and TRBJ2-2; TRBD1 matches at 7 bases. The CDR3 spans 13 residues. V lost 5 bases to trimming and J lost 7 bases; unmatched junction nucleotides: 4. Germline-derived CDR1 and CDR2 are MGHRA and YSYEKL. CDR3 amino acids: CASSTDRVGELFF. The DNA for the CDR3 is TGCGCCAGCAGCACAGACAGGGTCGGGGAGCTGTTTTTT.

J is TRBJ1-4 and V is TRBV19; D possibly corresponds to TRBD1 (6 bases). The CDR3 covers 17 residues. The ends were cut back, 3 bases at V and 0 bases at J, with 14 bases in the middle. The germline gives CDR1 LNHDA, CDR2 SQIVND (reference sequence). CDR3 DNA: TGTGCCAGTAGTATTCCAGGGGCGGCCACAACTAATGAAAAACTGTTTTTT. Its protein is CASSIPGAATTNEKLFF. Supplemented by reference TRBV19 and TRBJ1-4, the full variable domain reads DGGITQSPKYLFRKEGQNVTLSCEQNLNHDAMYWYRQDPGQGLRLIYYSQIVNDFQKGDIAEGYSVSREKKESFPLTVTSAQKNPTAFYLCASSIPGAATTNEKLFFGSGTQLSVL.

The chain recombines TRBV21-1 with TRBJ1-2. TRBV21-1 is designated a pseudogene. The CDR3 covers 19 residues. For the CDR3, the DNA is TGTGCCAGCAGCATCCTCTTAAGGGGGAGGGTGGGGGATATATATGGCTACACCTTC. Residues: CASSILLRGRVGDIYGYTF.

In the case of this clone: Sequence at one end of the junction differs from germline and may be a read error. In the same sample, other DNA sequences code for this CDR3. The genes are TRBV27 and TRBJ1-5, with D unclear. The CDR3 sequence is 15 residues long. CDR1 and CDR2 from the germline V gene are MNHEY and SMNVEV (reference sequence). The CDR3 region is CASSQWAFSNQPQHF. The CDR3 DNA sequence: TGCGCCAGCAGTCAATGGGCTTTTAGCAATCAGCCCCAGCATTTT.

The rearrangement joins TRBV7-3 to TRBJ2-1; 8 bases fit TRBD1. The junction had 7 bases not matched to a gene; V was cut back by 5 bases and J by 4 bases. Germline values: CDR1 SGHTA, CDR2 FQGTGA. The CDR3 has 15 residues. The CDR3 sequence is CASSPDRAQYNEQFF. CDR3 DNA sequence: TGTGCCAGCAGCCCGGACAGGGCCCAATACAATGAGCAGTTCTTC.

Here the CDR3 reads CASSMGGSPYEQYF. The CDR3, as DNA: TGTGCCAGTAGTATGGGGGGGTCTCCCTACGAGCAGTACTTC. J is TRBJ2-7 and V is TRBV19, with 7 bases matching TRBD2. The junction had 4 bases not matched to a gene; V was cut back by 3 bases and J by 2 bases. This CDR3 contains 14 residues. From germline, CDR1 is LNHDA and CDR2 SQIVND (reference sequence).

The chain combines TRBV7-2 with TRBJ2-7, with TRBD2 matching 8 bases. The CDR3 is made up of 15 amino acids. V shed 5 bases, J shed 3 bases, and the junction held 9 bases outside the gene matches. Germline V gene lookup returns CDR1 SGHTA and CDR2 FQGNSA. Here the CDR3 DNA reads TGTGCCAGCAGCCCCAACGGGGGGGACTACTACGAGCAGTACTTC. Amino acid sequence: CASSPNGGDYYEQYF.